These 16 T cell receptor beta chains were sequenced from one sample in a study of blood T cell repertoires in COVID-19 (dated by TCRdb to about 2020). The library was prepared using the immunoSEQ multiplex PCR assay. The clones in this table, taken by TCRdb from immuneACCESS, are in-frame only. Not every clone is retained; where verified, under half of the shortfall comes from an unresolved V gene, and the cause of the rest is unknown. The sample has around 620,000 clones on record, 80% to 90% of them singletons. In total, the top ten clones hold about 0.24% of the sample. The material sequenced was peripheral blood. The receptor set was obtained from a woman between 18 and 29 years old with acute or convalescent COVID-19.

The V and J genes are TRBV5-1 and TRBJ1-2, with 9 bases that match TRBD1. Looked up from germline, CDR1 is SGHRS and CDR2 is YFSETQ. CDR3 size: 20 residues. The trim removed 4 bases at V and 8 bases at J, leaving 27 bases unmatched. CDR3 amino acids: CASSAQQGQGATRESMGYTF. CDR3 nucleotide sequence: TGCGCCAGCAGCGCCCAACAGGGACAGGGAGCGACTAGAGAGAGTATGGGCTACACCTTC.

J is TRBJ1-4 and V is TRBV7-8, with 10 bases identical to TRBD1. With V trimmed by 1 base and J by 8 bases, 7 bases remained unmatched. Germline CDR1 is SGHVS and CDR2 is FQNEAQ. This CDR3 comprises 16 residues. The CDR3 DNA sequence: TGTGCCAGCAGCTTAGTGGTGGGACAGGGGAGCGAAAAACTGTTTTTT. This codes for CASSLVVGQGSEKLFF.

This chain joins TRBV7-9 and TRBJ1-5; D unresolved. CDR3 length: 17 residues. Germline CDR1 SEHNR, CDR2 FQNEAQ (reference sequence). V shed 5 bases and J shed 8 bases, with 25 bases lying between them. The CDR3 nucleotides are TGTGCCAGCAGCCTAGGACGGCTGGGCAGCCCACAGAAGCCCCAGCATTTT. Translated, it gives CASSLGRLGSPQKPQHF. The whole variable domain, filled in from reference TRBV7-9 and TRBJ1-5, reads DTGVSQNPRHKITKRGQNVTFRCDPISEHNRLYWYRQTLGQGPEFLTYFQNEAQLEKSRLLSDRFSAERPKGSFSTLEIQRTEQGDSAMYLCASSLGRLGSPQKPQHFGDGTRLSIL.

This clone appeared once. This chain joins TRBV7-9 and TRBJ2-2, with 8 bases fitting TRBD2. Germline CDR1 and CDR2: SEHNR and FQNEAQ (reference sequence). Trimming removed 4 bases from V and 4 bases from J; junction bases left unmatched: 8. This CDR3 contains 16 residues. The CDR3 bases are TGTGCCAGCAGCTCCTTCCGACTAGCGACCACCGGGGAGCTGTTTTTT. Encoded protein: CASSSFRLATTGELFF.

The genes are TRBV5-8 and TRBJ1-2; D uncertain. Germline values: CDR1 SGHTS, CDR2 YDEGEE. V was cut by 3 bases and J by 0 bases, with 9 bases left in between. This CDR3 contains 14 residues. CDR3 amino acids: CASSSVGPNYGYTF. The CDR3 nucleotides are TGTGCCAGCAGCTCGGTGGGCCCTAACTATGGCTACACCTTC.

J is TRBJ1-1 and V is TRBV4-1, with 8 bases lining up with TRBD1. After removal of 3 bases from V and 6 bases from J, the junction contained 9 bases not matched to a gene. The CDR3 loop spans 15 amino acids. Per germline, CDR1 MGHRA and CDR2 YSYEKL. CDR3 in DNA: TGCGCCAGCAGCCAGGGACAGGCCCTGGGAGCTGAAGCTTTCTTT. It codes for CASSQGQALGAEAFF.

This clone was observed many times. The chain combines TRBV5-1 with TRBJ1-2, with TRBD1 matching over 10 bases. The V and J ends lost 1 base and 8 bases, in that order; junction bases with no gene match: 11. From germline, CDR1 is SGHRS and CDR2 YFSETQ. The length of the CDR3 is 16 residues. The CDR3 is CASSLSPGQGKKGYTF. CDR3 nucleotide sequence: TGCGCCAGCAGCTTGTCCCCGGGACAGGGGAAGAAAGGCTACACCTTC.

The chain links TRBV6-5 to TRBJ1-1; 7 nucleotides line up with TRBD1. Per germline, CDR1 MNHEY and CDR2 SVGAGI. This CDR3 contains 13 residues. Unmatched junction bases numbered 7, after V lost 6 bases and J lost 6 bases. The CDR3 DNA reads TGTGCCAGCAGCCCACACAGGGGCCCTGAAGCTTTCTTT. It is translated as CASSPHRGPEAFF.

The chain is built from TRBV20-1 and TRBJ1-1; D call uncertain. The CDR3 has 12 residues. V was trimmed by 6 bases and J by 1 base, leaving 9 bases between them. Germline V gene sequence: CDR1 DFQATT, CDR2 SNEGSKA (reference sequence). CDR3 coding DNA: TGCAGTGCCAGTCAGGCGAACACTGAAGCTTTCTTT. The encoded protein is CSASQANTEAFF.

The rearrangement links TRBV6-2 or TRBV6-3 to TRBJ1-5, with no clear D. Germline-derived CDR1 and CDR2 are MNHEY and SVGEGT. The CDR3 is 16 residues long. Trimming removed 2 bases from V and 0 bases from J, with 11 bases in between. The CDR3 bases are TGTGCCAGCAGTTACGGGAGAAAGATTAGCAATCAGCCCCAGCATTTT. Translated, it gives CASSYGRKISNQPQHF.

The chain combines TRBV28 with TRBJ1-1, with D perhaps TRBD1 (5 bases). The V and J ends lost 2 bases and 4 bases respectively, with 17 bases between them. The CDR3 covers 16 residues. Germline values: CDR1 MDHEN, CDR2 SYDVKM. The CDR3 is CASSLGAGLGITEAFF. The CDR3 DNA sequence: TGTGCCAGCAGTTTAGGGGCAGGGCTAGGTATCACTGAAGCTTTCTTT. Full variable domain (outside the CDR3, taken from reference TRBV28 and TRBJ1-1): DVKVTQSSRYLVKRTGEKVFLECVQDMDHENMFWYRQDPGLGLRLIYFSYDVKMKEKGDIPEGYSVSREKKERFSLILESASTNQTSMYLCASSLGAGLGITEAFFGQGTRLTVV.

V gene TRBV5-1 combines with J gene TRBJ1-1; TRBD1 might be the D (5 bases). Per germline, CDR1 SGHRS and CDR2 YFSETQ. The CDR3 contains 12 residues. V lost 4 bases and J 2 bases, leaving 6 bases between the germline ends. CDR3 residues: CASSQGNTEAFF. As DNA, the CDR3 is TGCGCCAGCAGCCAGGGTAACACTGAAGCTTTCTTT.

The chain has TRBV4-1 and TRBJ2-1; 10 nucleotides align to TRBD2. The CDR3 contains 15 residues. Per germline, CDR1 MGHRA and CDR2 YSYEKL. V shed 0 bases, J shed 7 bases, and the junction held 3 bases outside the gene matches. CDR3 nucleotide sequence: TGCGCCAGCAGCCAAGATCTAGCGGGGGTTAATGAGCAGTTCTTC. As protein: CASSQDLAGVNEQFF.

The chain links TRBV5-4 to TRBJ2-7; a weak D match, TRBD2 (5 bases). The V end was cut by 5 bases, the J end by 0 bases, with 15 bases between. This CDR3 contains 15 residues. Germline CDR1 reads SGHNT; CDR2 reads YYREEE (reference sequence). The CDR3 reads CASSLAGHTSYEQYF. CDR3 sequence (DNA): TGTGCCAGCAGTCTGGCGGGCCACACCTCCTACGAGCAGTACTTC. Drawing the rest from reference TRBV5-4 and TRBJ2-7, the complete variable domain is ETGVTQSPTHLIKTRGQQVTLRCSSQSGHNTVSWYQQALGQGPQFIFQYYREEENGRGNFPPRFSGLQFPNYSSELNVNALELDDSALYLCASSLAGHTSYEQYFGPGTRLTVT.

The table lists this clone with a count of one. The chain links TRBV3-1 (or the pseudogene TRBV3-2) to TRBJ2-1; maybe TRBD1 (6 bases). Germline CDR1 and CDR2: LGHDT and YNNKEL (reference sequence). The germline V and J ends were trimmed by 0 bases and 12 bases, with 12 bases remaining between them. This CDR3 has 13 residues. In DNA form, the CDR3 reads TGTGCCAGCAGCCAAGAAGGACAGAGGAGGCAGTTCTTC. Its translation is CASSQEGQRRQFF.

V gene TRBV27 combines with J gene TRBJ2-1; a weak D match, TRBD1 (5 bases). The CDR3 sequence is 15 residues long. Germline CDR1 is MNHEY and CDR2 is SMNVEV (reference sequence). V was clipped by 5 bases and J by 0 bases, with 11 bases between them. CDR3 amino acids: CASSPTGGSYNEQFF. The CDR3 nucleotides are TGTGCCAGCAGTCCAACAGGTGGCTCCTACAATGAGCAGTTCTTC.